The source of this TCR beta chain is a study of T cell repertoires in cytomegalovirus infection. Study summary: Recently identified HLA-C-restricted CMV epitopes and well-studied HLA-B-restricted CMV epitopes were used by the study. CMV infection together with matching HLA type was indicated by public TCR beta signatures. Study observations and caveats: HLA-C-restricted CMV clonotypes gave the most frequent clonotype in two of eight donors.

One entry per CDR3 protein results from TCRdb running MiXCR on the reads. The table lists roughly 80,000 distinct CDR3 sequences, 24% of them singletons. This clonotype has a handful of counts. Antigen unknown. This TCR was sampled from a human donor in good health (CMV status not recorded). Some clones in this sample may be carry-over from other donors' samples. Sequenced here: CD8+ T cells from cultured PBMCs, sampled from culture after CMV antigen stimulation.

In nucleotides, the CDR3 is TGTGCCAGCAGCCTAGGACGACAGCTAAAAGAGACCCAGTACTTC. As protein: CASSLGRQLKETQYF. The genes are TRBV14 and TRBJ2-5; perhaps TRBD1 as D (5 bases). CDR3 length equals 15 residues. Trimming stripped 4 bases from V and 3 bases from J, with 15 bases between. Per germline, CDR1 SGHDN and CDR2 FVKESK.